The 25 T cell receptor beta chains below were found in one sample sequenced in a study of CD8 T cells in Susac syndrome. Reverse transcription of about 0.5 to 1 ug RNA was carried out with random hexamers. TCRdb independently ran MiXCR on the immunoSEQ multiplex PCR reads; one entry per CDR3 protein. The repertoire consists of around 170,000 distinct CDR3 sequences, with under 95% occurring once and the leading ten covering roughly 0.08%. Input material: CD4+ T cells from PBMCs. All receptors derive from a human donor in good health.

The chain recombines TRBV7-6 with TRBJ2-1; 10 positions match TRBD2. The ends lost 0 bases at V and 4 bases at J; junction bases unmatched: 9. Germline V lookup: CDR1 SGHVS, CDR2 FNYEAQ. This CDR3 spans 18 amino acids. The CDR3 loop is CASSLAWASGSFYNEQFF. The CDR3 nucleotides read TGTGCCAGCAGCTTAGCGTGGGCTAGCGGGAGTTTTTACAATGAGCAGTTCTTC.

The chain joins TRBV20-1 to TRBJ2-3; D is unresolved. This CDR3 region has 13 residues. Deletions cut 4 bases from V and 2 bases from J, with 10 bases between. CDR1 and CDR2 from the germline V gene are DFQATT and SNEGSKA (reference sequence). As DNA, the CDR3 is TGCAGTGCTAAGAAACACTACACAGATACGCAGTATTTT. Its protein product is CSAKKHYTDTQYF.

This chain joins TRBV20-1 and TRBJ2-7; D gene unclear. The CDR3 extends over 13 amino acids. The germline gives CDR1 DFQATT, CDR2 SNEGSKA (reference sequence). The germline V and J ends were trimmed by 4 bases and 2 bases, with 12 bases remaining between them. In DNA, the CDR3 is TGCAGTGCTACCGGGTCCATGCCCTACGAGCAGTACTTC. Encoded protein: CSATGSMPYEQYF.

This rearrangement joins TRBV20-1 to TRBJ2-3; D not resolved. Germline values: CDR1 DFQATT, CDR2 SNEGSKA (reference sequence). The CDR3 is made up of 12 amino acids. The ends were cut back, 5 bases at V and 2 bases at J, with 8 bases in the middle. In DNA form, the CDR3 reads TGCAGTGCTCCCGGTCACACAGATACGCAGTATTTT. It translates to CSAPGHTDTQYF.

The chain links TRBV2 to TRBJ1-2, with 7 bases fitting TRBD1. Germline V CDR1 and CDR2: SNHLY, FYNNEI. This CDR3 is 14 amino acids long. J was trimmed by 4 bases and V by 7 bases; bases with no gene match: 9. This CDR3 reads CASTGTAKIYGYTF. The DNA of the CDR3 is TGTGCCAGCACTGGGACAGCCAAAATCTATGGCTACACCTTC.

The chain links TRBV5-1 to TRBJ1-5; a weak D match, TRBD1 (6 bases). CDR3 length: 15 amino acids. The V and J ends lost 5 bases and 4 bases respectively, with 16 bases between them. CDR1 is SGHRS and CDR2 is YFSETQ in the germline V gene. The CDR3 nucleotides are TGCGCCAGCAGACAGGGTGATGGGTGGAATCAGCCCCAGCATTTT. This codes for CASRQGDGWNQPQHF. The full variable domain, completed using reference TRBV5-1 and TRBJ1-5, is KAGVTQTPRYLIKTRGQQVTLSCSPISGHRSVSWYQQTPGQGLQFLFEYFSETQRNKGNFPGRFSGRQFSNSRSEMNVSTLELGDSALYLCASRQGDGWNQPQHFGDGTRLSIL.

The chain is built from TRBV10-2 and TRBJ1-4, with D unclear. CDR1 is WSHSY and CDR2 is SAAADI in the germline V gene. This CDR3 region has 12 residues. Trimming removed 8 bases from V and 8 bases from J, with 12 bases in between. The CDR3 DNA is TGCGCCAGCGGCGACTTGTTAGAAAAACTGTTTTTT. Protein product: CASGDLLEKLFF.

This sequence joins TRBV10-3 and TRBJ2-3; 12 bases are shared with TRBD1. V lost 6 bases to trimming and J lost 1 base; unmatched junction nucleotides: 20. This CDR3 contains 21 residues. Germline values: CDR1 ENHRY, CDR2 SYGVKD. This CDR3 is CAIRPGQGASGRSGRTDTQYF. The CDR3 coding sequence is TGTGCCATCAGGCCGGGACAGGGGGCTAGCGGGAGATCGGGTCGCACAGATACGCAGTATTTT.

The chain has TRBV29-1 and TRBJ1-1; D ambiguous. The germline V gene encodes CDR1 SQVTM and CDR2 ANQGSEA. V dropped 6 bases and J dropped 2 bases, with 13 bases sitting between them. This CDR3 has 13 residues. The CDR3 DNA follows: TGCAGCGTAGAGAGCGGGAGTAACACTGAAGCTTTCTTT. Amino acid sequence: CSVESGSNTEAFF. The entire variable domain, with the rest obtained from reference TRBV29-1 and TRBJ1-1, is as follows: SAVISQKPSRDICQRGTSLTIQCQVDSQVTMMFWYRQQPGQSLTLIATANQGSEATYESGFVIDKFPISRPNLTFSTLTVSNMSPEDSSIYLCSVESGSNTEAFFGQGTRLTVV.

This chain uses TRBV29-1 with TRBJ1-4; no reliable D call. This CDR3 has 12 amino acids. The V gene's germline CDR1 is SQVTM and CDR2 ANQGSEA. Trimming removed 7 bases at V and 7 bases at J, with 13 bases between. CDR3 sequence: CSAVGRGEKLFF. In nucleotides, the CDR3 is TGCAGCGCCGTTGGACGAGGTGAAAAACTGTTTTTT.

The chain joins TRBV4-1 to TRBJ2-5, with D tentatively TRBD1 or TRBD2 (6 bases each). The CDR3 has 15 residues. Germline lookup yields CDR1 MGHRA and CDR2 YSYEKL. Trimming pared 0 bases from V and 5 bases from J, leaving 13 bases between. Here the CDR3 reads CASSQDRGRAETQYF. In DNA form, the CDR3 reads TGCGCCAGCAGCCAAGATCGGGGGCGTGCGGAGACCCAGTACTTC.

The CDR3 loop is CASSLDQNSPLHF. Here the CDR3 DNA reads TGTGCCAGCAGCTTGGACCAGAATTCACCCCTCCACTTT. The gene calls are TRBV7-7 and TRBJ1-6; the D is unclear. The germline V gene encodes CDR1 SSHAT and CDR2 FNYEAQ (reference sequence). The CDR3 consists of 13 residues. V was cut by 3 bases and J by 7 bases, with 7 bases left in between.

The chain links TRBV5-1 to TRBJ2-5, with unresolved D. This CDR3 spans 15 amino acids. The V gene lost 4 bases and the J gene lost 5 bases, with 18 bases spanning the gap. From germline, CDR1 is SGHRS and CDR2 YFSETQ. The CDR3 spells CASSNQVAGPETQYF. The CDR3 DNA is TGCGCCAGCAGCAATCAAGTTGCTGGGCCCGAGACCCAGTACTTC.

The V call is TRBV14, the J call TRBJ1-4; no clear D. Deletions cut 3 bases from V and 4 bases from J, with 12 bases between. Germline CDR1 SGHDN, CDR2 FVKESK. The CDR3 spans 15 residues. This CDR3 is CASSHLSTGNEKLFF. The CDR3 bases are TGTGCCAGCAGCCATCTATCGACGGGTAATGAAAAACTGTTTTTT.

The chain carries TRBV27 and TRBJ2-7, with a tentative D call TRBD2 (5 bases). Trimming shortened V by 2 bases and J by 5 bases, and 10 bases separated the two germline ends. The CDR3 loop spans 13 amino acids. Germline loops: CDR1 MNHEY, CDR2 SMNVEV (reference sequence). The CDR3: CASSLRRGNEQYF. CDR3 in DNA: TGTGCCAGCAGTTTACGACGGGGTAACGAGCAGTACTTC.

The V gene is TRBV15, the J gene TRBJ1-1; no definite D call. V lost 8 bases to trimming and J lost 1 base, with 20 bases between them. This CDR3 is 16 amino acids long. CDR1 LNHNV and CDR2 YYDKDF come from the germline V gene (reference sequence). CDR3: CATGGAPAGTNTEAFF. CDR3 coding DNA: TGTGCCACCGGAGGAGCTCCGGCAGGAACGAACACTGAAGCTTTCTTT.

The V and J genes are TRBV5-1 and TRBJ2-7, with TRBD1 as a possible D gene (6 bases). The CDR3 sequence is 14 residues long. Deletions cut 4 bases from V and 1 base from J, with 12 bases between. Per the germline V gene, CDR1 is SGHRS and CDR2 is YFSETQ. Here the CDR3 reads CASSLMDSSYEQYF. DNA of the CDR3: TGCGCCAGCAGCCTTATGGACAGTTCCTACGAGCAGTACTTC.

CDR3 loop: CATSRVLHEQFF. CDR3 in DNA: TGTGCCACCAGCAGAGTTCTCCATGAGCAGTTCTTC. The chain carries TRBV15 and TRBJ2-1; D uncertain. CDR1 is LNHNV and CDR2 is YYDKDF in the germline V gene (reference sequence). Trimming left V 1 base short and J 8 bases short, with 6 bases between. The length of the CDR3 is 12 residues. Full variable domain (rest looked up from reference TRBV15 and TRBJ2-1): DAMVIQNPRYQVTQFGKPVTLSCSQTLNHNVMYWYQQKSSQAPKLLFHYYDKDFNNEADTPDNFQSRRPNTSFCFLDIRSPGLGDTAMYLCATSRVLHEQFFGPGTRLTVL.

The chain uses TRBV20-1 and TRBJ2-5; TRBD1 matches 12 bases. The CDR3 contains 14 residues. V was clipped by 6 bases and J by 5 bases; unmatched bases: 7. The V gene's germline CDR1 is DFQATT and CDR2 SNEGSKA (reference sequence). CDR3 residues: CSAPGTGGRETQYF. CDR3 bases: TGCAGTGCCCCCGGGACAGGGGGCCGGGAGACCCAGTACTTC.

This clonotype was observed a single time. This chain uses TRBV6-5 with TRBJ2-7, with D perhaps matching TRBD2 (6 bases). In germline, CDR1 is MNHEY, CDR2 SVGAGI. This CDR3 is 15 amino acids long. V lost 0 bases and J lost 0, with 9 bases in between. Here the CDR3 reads CASSYSVADSYEQYF. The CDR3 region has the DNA TGTGCCAGCAGTTACTCTGTAGCGGACTCCTACGAGCAGTACTTC.

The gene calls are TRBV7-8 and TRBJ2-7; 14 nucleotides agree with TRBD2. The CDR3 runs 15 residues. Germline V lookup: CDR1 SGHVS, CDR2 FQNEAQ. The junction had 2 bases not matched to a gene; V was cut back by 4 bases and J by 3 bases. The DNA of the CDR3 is TGTGCCAGCAGCTGGACTAGCGGGAGGCTCTACGAGCAGTACTTC. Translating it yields CASSWTSGRLYEQYF.

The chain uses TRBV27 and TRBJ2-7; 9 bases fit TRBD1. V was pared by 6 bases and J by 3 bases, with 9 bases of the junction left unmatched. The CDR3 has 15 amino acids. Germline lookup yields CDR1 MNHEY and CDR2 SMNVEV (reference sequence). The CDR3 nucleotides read TGTGCCAGCAGATTTACGGGACAGGGTATCTACGAGCAGTACTTC. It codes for CASRFTGQGIYEQYF.

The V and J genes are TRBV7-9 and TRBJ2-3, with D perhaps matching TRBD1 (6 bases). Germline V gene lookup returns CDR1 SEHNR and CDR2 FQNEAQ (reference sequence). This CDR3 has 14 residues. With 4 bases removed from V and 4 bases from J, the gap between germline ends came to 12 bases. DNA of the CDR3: TGTGCCAGCAGCTGGGGGCTAACGTCAGATACGCAGTATTTT. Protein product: CASSWGLTSDTQYF.

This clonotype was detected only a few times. The CDR3 reads CASSPTGHSYEQYF. CDR3 nucleotide sequence: TGTGCCAGCAGCCCCACCGGTCACTCCTACGAGCAGTACTTC. J is TRBJ2-7 and V is TRBV3-1, with D uncertain. CDR1 LGHDT and CDR2 YNNKEL come from the germline V gene (reference sequence). Trimming took 4 bases from V and 0 from J, leaving 10 bases between them. The CDR3 has 14 residues.

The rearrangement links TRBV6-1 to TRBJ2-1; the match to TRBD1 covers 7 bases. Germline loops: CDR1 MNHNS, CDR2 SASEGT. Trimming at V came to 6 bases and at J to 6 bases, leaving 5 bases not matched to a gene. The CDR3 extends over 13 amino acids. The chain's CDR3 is CASSPHRGNEQFF. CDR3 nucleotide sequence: TGTGCCAGCAGCCCCCACAGGGGCAATGAGCAGTTCTTC.